Following are 25 T cell receptor beta chains from one sample sequenced in a study of blood T cell repertoires in COVID-19. Profiling relied on immunoSEQ multiplex PCR, and the TCRdb table lists in-frame clones only, not all of them. The repertoire holds roughly 75,000 clones, with 81% as singletons. The specimen was peripheral blood. These receptors were collected from a woman in her 70s with acute or convalescent COVID-19.

CDR3 DNA sequence: TGCGCCAGCAGGGAGATCTATAATTCACCCCTCCACTTT. Amino acids: CASREIYNSPLHF. The V gene is TRBV5-1, the J gene TRBJ1-6, with no clear D. The germline gives CDR1 SGHRS, CDR2 YFSETQ. V lost 5 bases, J lost 3 bases, and 6 bases lay in between. This CDR3 spans 13 amino acids.

This chain links TRBV9 with TRBJ2-1; D may be TRBD2 (5 bases). There are 16 residues in the CDR3. Trimming cost V 2 bases and J 9 bases, with 21 bases left between them. Per germline, CDR1 SGDLS and CDR2 YYNGEE. DNA for the CDR3: TGTGCCAGCAGCGTTACTAGGACTTCAATCGTGAGTGAGCAGTTCTTC. Translated: CASSVTRTSIVSEQFF.

This sequence joins TRBV29-1 and TRBJ2-3, with D hard to call. The CDR3 runs to 13 residues. V was clipped by 4 bases and J by 1 base, with 9 bases between them. Germline CDR1 reads SQVTM; CDR2 reads ANQGSEA. The CDR3: CSVGRTGTDTQYF. For the CDR3, the DNA is TGCAGCGTTGGAAGAACTGGCACAGATACGCAGTATTTT.

The rearrangement joins TRBV4-3 to TRBJ2-1; tentative D call: TRBD2 (5 bases). CDR3 length: 13 residues. Trimming removed 4 bases from V and 8 bases from J, with 12 bases in between. The V gene's germline CDR1 is LGHNA and CDR2 YSLEER. This CDR3 is CASSLGVGDEQFF. For the CDR3, the DNA is TGCGCCAGCAGCCTCGGGGTAGGAGATGAGCAGTTCTTC.

The V and J genes are TRBV27 and TRBJ2-2; D might be TRBD2 (5 bases). The CDR3 totals 14 residues. V gave up 9 bases and J gave up 6 bases, with 17 bases separating them. Germline lookup yields CDR1 MNHEY and CDR2 SMNVEV (reference sequence). The CDR3 region is CASSGGSGPGELFF. CDR3 DNA: TGTGCCAGTTCCGGAGGATCAGGTCCCGGGGAGCTGTTTTTT.

The V gene is TRBV27, the J gene TRBJ1-6, with TRBD1 matching over 9 bases. The CDR3 spans 16 residues. V shed 5 bases and J 10 bases; nucleotides not matched to a gene: 12. CDR1 is MNHEY and CDR2 is SMNVEV in the germline V gene (reference sequence). The CDR3: CASSRSPGQGTSPLHF. Written as DNA, the CDR3 is TGTGCCAGCAGTAGATCGCCGGGACAGGGTACCTCACCCCTCCACTTT.

The V call is TRBV6-5, the J call TRBJ2-7; 8 bases agree with TRBD1. The CDR3 is 14 residues long. The germline V gene encodes CDR1 MNHEY and CDR2 SVGAGI. The V gene end was trimmed by 2 bases and the J gene end by 9 bases; junction bases not matched to a gene: 9. The CDR3 loop reads CASSYLDRGSRQYF. The CDR3, as DNA: TGTGCCAGCAGTTACCTCGACAGGGGATCCCGGCAGTACTTC.

V usage is TRBV3-1 (or the pseudogene TRBV3-2) and J usage is TRBJ2-1; D is uncertain. CDR1 LGHDT and CDR2 YNNKEL come from the germline V gene (reference sequence). This CDR3 comprises 14 residues. Trimming stripped 4 bases from V and 3 bases from J, with 10 bases between. The CDR3 region is CASSPLNGYNEQFF. CDR3 nucleotide sequence: TGTGCCAGCAGCCCCCTAAACGGCTACAATGAGCAGTTCTTC.

This sequence joins TRBV5-5 and TRBJ1-3; a weak D match, TRBD1 (6 bases). Deletions cut 2 bases from V and 1 base from J, with 7 bases between. Germline V lookup: CDR1 SGHKS, CDR2 YYEKEE (reference sequence). The CDR3 loop spans 14 amino acids. Written as DNA, the CDR3 is TGTGCCAGCAGCTTCCAGGGGTCTGGAAACACCATATATTTT. Its protein product is CASSFQGSGNTIYF.

This chain uses TRBV7-2 with TRBJ1-5, with a tentative D call TRBD1 (5 bases). V lost 4 bases, J lost 3 bases, and 10 bases lay in between. The CDR3 length is 14 residues. The germline gives CDR1 SGHTA, CDR2 FQGNSA. For the CDR3, the DNA is TGTGCCAGCAGCTGGGGGGGGAACAATCAGCCCCAGCATTTT. Translating it yields CASSWGGNNQPQHF.

The chain combines TRBV9 with TRBJ1-4, with D unclear. This CDR3 has 15 amino acids. Trimming left V 4 bases short and J 8 bases short, with 18 bases between. Germline CDR1 is SGDLS and CDR2 is YYNGEE. The DNA for the CDR3 is TGTGCCAGCAGCCCCCTCAACGGTCTCAACGAAAAACTGTTTTTT. Residues: CASSPLNGLNEKLFF.

This clone was detected a few times. The gene calls are TRBV7-2 and TRBJ2-3, with D tentatively TRBD1 (5 bases). Trimming took off 10 bases at V and 2 bases at J, with 22 bases between the two ends. The CDR3 is 16 amino acids. CDR1 is SGHTA, CDR2 FQGNSA, per germline. CDR3: CATPAGPTLVTDTQYF. CDR3 coding DNA: TGTGCCACACCCGCAGGGCCCACATTAGTCACAGATACGCAGTATTTT. Drawing the rest from reference TRBV7-2 and TRBJ2-3, the complete variable domain is GAGVSQSPSNKVTEKGKDVELRCDPISGHTALYWYRQSLGQGLEFLIYFQGNSAPDKSGLPSDRFSAERTGGSVSTLTIQRTQQEDSAVYLCATPAGPTLVTDTQYFGPGTRLTVL.

The V call is TRBV29-1, the J call TRBJ1-5, with D perhaps matching TRBD1 (6 bases). The germline V and J ends were trimmed by 4 bases and 5 bases, with 9 bases remaining between them. CDR3 size: 12 residues. Germline V lookup: CDR1 SQVTM, CDR2 ANQGSEA. The CDR3 nucleotides read TGCAGCGTTGGGGGGCAGGATCAGCCCCAGCATTTT. This codes for CSVGGQDQPQHF.

The CDR3: CASSLNTGGAWEQYF. In DNA form, the CDR3 reads TGTGCCAGCAGCCTCAACACAGGGGGCGCGTGGGAGCAGTACTTC. V usage is TRBV7-8 and J usage is TRBJ2-7, with TRBD1 matching 9 bases. The CDR3 extends over 15 amino acids. V lost 5 bases, J lost 7 bases, and 12 bases stayed unmatched. Germline CDR1 reads SGHVS; CDR2 reads FQNEAQ.

This chain connects TRBV5-4 to TRBJ2-1, with 9 bases aligning to TRBD1. This CDR3 is 15 amino acids long. Germline-derived CDR1 and CDR2 are SGHNT and YYREEE (reference sequence). The V gene end was trimmed by 3 bases and the J gene end by 8 bases; junction bases not matched to a gene: 9. CDR3 DNA: TGTGCCAGCAGCTCCGGGACAGGGAGATTTGATGAGCAGTTCTTC. The encoded protein is CASSSGTGRFDEQFF. The full variable domain, completed using reference TRBV5-4 and TRBJ2-1, is ETGVTQSPTHLIKTRGQQVTLRCSSQSGHNTVSWYQQALGQGPQFIFQYYREEENGRGNFPPRFSGLQFPNYSSELNVNALELDDSALYLCASSSGTGRFDEQFFGPGTRLTVL.

The rearrangement joins TRBV7-2 to TRBJ1-3; 8 bases align to TRBD1. The CDR3 covers 16 residues. Looked up from germline, CDR1 is SGHTA and CDR2 is FQGNSA. The V gene end was trimmed by 5 bases and the J gene end by 4 bases; junction bases not matched to a gene: 10. CDR3 sequence reads: CASSIIGGTGGNTIYF. CDR3 nucleotide sequence: TGTGCCAGCAGCATCATCGGGGGGACAGGAGGAAACACCATATATTTT.

This chain joins TRBV27 and TRBJ1-4, with 11 bases aligning to TRBD1. CDR1 and CDR2 (germline): MNHEY, SMNVEV (reference sequence). The CDR3 sequence is 15 residues long. The J segment lost 10 bases and the V segment lost 6 bases, leaving 10 bases of the junction unmatched. The CDR3 loop is CASSITGTGGGKLFF. The CDR3 bases are TGTGCCAGCAGCATAACCGGGACAGGGGGAGGAAAACTGTTTTTT.

CDR3 sequence (DNA): TGCAGCGTTGACCAACGAGGGGAGACCCAGTACTTC. Translated: CSVDQRGETQYF. The chain carries TRBV29-1 and TRBJ2-5, with D perhaps TRBD2 (5 bases). Germline V gene data show CDR1 as SQVTM and CDR2 as ANQGSEA. This CDR3 is built from 12 residues. V lost 3 bases, J lost 5 bases, and 10 bases lay in between.

The J gene is TRBJ2-5, the V gene TRBV9; TRBD1 matches 8 bases. Germline V lookup: CDR1 SGDLS, CDR2 YYNGEE. CDR3 length equals 14 residues. J gave up 5 bases and V 2 bases, and 5 bases lay outside the gene matches. The CDR3 DNA follows: TGTGCCAGCAGCGTGCGACAGGGGCAGGAGACCCAGTACTTC. The encoded protein is CASSVRQGQETQYF.

This chain connects TRBV11-2 to TRBJ2-7, with TRBD1 matching 7 bases. CDR1 and CDR2 (germline): SGHAT, FQNNGV. V shed 5 bases and J 1 base; nucleotides not matched to a gene: 5. The CDR3 consists of 14 residues. The DNA of the CDR3 is TGTGCCAGCAGCCGAGGACAGGCGTCCTACGAGCAGTACTTC. Its protein product is CASSRGQASYEQYF.

The V and J genes are TRBV28 and TRBJ1-4; D is ambiguous. Per the germline V gene, CDR1 is MDHEN and CDR2 is SYDVKM. Trimming shortened V by 8 bases and J by 3 bases, and 10 bases separated the two germline ends. The CDR3 is 13 amino acids. The CDR3: CASSRVSNEKLFF. DNA of the CDR3: TGTGCCAGCTCACGGGTCTCTAATGAAAAACTGTTTTTT.

This chain uses TRBV3-1 (or the pseudogene TRBV3-2) with TRBJ2-7; 9 bases align to TRBD2. Germline loops: CDR1 LGHDT, CDR2 YNNKEL (reference sequence). V lost 0 bases, J lost 4 bases, and 7 bases stayed unmatched. The CDR3 totals 16 residues. The CDR3, as DNA: TGTGCCAGCAGCCAAGATTTCGCTAGCGGGACTTACGAGCAGTACTTC. The encoded protein is CASSQDFASGTYEQYF.

The chain combines TRBV7-2 with TRBJ2-5, with TRBD2 matching 9 bases. Germline V CDR1 and CDR2: SGHTA, FQGNSA. Trimming at V came to 1 base and at J to 5 bases, leaving 8 bases not matched to a gene. This CDR3 region has 16 residues. DNA of the CDR3: TGTGCCAGCAGCTTAGAGCGGCGGGGGGGCCGGGAGACCCAGTACTTC. It translates to CASSLERRGGRETQYF.

The V and J genes are TRBV4-1 and TRBJ1-2, with unresolved D. The CDR3 sequence is 16 residues long. From germline, CDR1 is MGHRA and CDR2 YSYEKL. Trimming removed 2 bases at V and 4 bases at J, with 17 bases between. DNA for the CDR3: TGCGCCAGCAGCCAACCGCCGGGCCCGGCGGGCTATGGCTACACCTTC. Residues: CASSQPPGPAGYGYTF.

The genes are TRBV20-1 and TRBJ2-7; 7 positions agree with TRBD1. The germline CDR1 and CDR2 sequences are DFQATT and SNEGSKA (reference sequence). The CDR3 is 11 residues long. The junction had 3 bases not matched to a gene; V was cut back by 4 bases and J by 6 bases. CDR3 in DNA: TGCAGTGCTACGACAGGGTCCGAGCAGTACTTC. The encoded protein is CSATTGSEQYF.